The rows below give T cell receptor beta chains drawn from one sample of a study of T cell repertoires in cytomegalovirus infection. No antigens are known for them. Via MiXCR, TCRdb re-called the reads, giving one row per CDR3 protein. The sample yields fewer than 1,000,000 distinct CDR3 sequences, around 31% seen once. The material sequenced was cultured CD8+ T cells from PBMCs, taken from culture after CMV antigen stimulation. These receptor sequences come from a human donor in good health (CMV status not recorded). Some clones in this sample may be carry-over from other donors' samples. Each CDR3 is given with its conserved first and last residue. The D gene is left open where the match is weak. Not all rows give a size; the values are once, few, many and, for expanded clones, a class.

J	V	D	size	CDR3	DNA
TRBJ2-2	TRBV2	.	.	CASSDRAGANTGELFF	TGTGCCAGCAGTGACAGGGCAGGAGCGAACACCGGGGAGCTGTTTTTT
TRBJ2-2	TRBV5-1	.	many	CASSSRDGYTGELFF	TGCGCCAGCAGCAGCCGGGACGGTTACACCGGGGAGCTGTTTTTT
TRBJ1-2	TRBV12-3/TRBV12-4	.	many	CASSTGIYGYTF	TGTGCCAGCAGTACAGGGATCTATGGCTACACCTTC
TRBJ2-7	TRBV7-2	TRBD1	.	CASSLGRQGPYEQYF	TGTGCCAGCAGCTTAGGGCGACAGGGTCCCTACGAGCAGTACTTC
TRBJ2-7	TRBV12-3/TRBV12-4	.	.	CASSLSGNHEQYF	TGTGCCAGCAGTTTGTCTGGGAACCACGAGCAGTACTTC
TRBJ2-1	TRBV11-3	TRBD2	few	CASSPIGGGPYNEQFF	TGTGCCAGCAGCCCGATCGGGGGGGGCCCCTACAATGAGCAGTTCTTC
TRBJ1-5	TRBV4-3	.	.	CASSQDRGSGSTQHF	TGCGCCAGCAGCCAAGATCGGGGAAGTGGATCGACCCAGCATTTT
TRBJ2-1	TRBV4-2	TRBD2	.	CASSLPGLAGFNEQFF	TGTGCCAGCAGCCTTCCGGGACTAGCGGGTTTTAATGAGCAGTTCTTC
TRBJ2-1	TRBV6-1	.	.	CASRTTDNEQFF	TGTGCCAGCAGGACGACAGACAATGAGCAGTTCTTC
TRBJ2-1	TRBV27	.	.	CASTGGDYNEQFF	TGTGCCAGCACCGGTGGGGATTACAATGAGCAGTTCTTC
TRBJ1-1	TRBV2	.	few	CAIETRLNTEAFF	TGTGCCATTGAAACAAGATTGAACACTGAAGCTTTCTTT
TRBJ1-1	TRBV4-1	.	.	CASSQGRLEAFF	TGTGCCAGCAGCCAAGGGAGGCTCGAAGCTTTCTTT
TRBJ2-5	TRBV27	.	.	CASRTEFGTQYF	TGTGCCAGCCGCACCGAGTTTGGGACCCAGTACTTC
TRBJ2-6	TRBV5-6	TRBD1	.	CASSFGTGAGANVLTF	TGTGCCAGCAGCTTCGGGACAGGGGCCGGGGCCAACGTCCTGACTTTC
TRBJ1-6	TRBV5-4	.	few	CASSLGRTDYNSPLHF	TGTGCCAGCAGCTTGGGCCGGACAGACTATAATTCACCCCTCCACTTT
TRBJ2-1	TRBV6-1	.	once	CASSSGPLGPYNEQFF	TGTGCCAGCAGTTCGGGCCCTCTCGGACCGTACAATGAGCAGTTCTTC
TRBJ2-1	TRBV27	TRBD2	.	CASRGGGAPYNEQFF	TGTGCCAGCAGAGGCGGGGGGGCCCCGTACAATGAGCAGTTCTTC
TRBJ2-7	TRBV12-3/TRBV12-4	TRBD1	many	CASSPDPLDRVEEQYF	TGTGCCAGCAGTCCCGACCCCCTTGACAGGGTAGAAGAGCAGTACTTC
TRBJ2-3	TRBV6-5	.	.	CASSPFTIMGTDTQYF	TGTGCCAGCAGTCCCTTCACAATAATGGGCACAGATACGCAGTATTTT
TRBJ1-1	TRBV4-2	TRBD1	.	CASSPGQFAEAFF	TGTGCCAGCAGCCCGGGACAGTTCGCTGAAGCTTTCTTT
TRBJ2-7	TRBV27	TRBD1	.	CASSLTGFGHEQYF	TGTGCCAGCAGTTTGACAGGGTTCGGCCACGAGCAGTACTTC
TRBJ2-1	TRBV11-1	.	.	CASSLQTGPNEQFF	TGTGCCAGCAGCTTACAAACAGGCCCCAATGAGCAGTTCTTC
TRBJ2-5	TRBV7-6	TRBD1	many	CASRLHRGWETQYF	TGTGCCAGCAGACTACACAGGGGTTGGGAGACCCAGTACTTC
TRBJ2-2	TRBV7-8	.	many	CASSLPPGHNTGELFF	TGTGCCAGCAGCTTACCCCCGGGACACAACACCGGGGAGCTGTTTTTT
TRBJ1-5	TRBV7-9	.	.	CASSREGGGNQPQHF	TGTGCCAGCAGCCGAGAGGGTGGAGGCAATCAGCCCCAGCATTTT
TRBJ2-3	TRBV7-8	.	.	CASSLAFVGRGTDTQYF	TGTGCCAGCAGCTTAGCGTTTGTTGGTCGTGGCACAGATACGCAGTATTTT
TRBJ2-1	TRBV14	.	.	CASSSWTGNVQFF	TGTGCCAGCAGCTCGTGGACTGGGAATGTGCAGTTCTTC
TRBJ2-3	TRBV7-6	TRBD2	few	CASSSLLSGGADTQYF	TGTGCCAGCAGCTCCCTTCTTAGCGGGGGGGCAGATACGCAGTATTTT
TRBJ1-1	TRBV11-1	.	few	CASRETLGDTEAFF	TGTGCCAGCAGGGAAACCCTTGGGGACACTGAAGCTTTCTTT
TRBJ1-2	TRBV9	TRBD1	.	CASSFDRAAGYTF	TGTGCCAGTTCTTTCGACAGGGCCGCTGGCTACACCTTC
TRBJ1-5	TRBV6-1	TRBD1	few	CASSELTGTGGSGNQPQHF	TGTGCCAGCAGTGAATTAACCGGGACAGGGGGAAGTGGCAATCAGCCCCAGCATTTT
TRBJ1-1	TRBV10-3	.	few	CAISDEGRNTEAFF	TGTGCCATCAGTGACGAGGGGCGGAACACTGAAGCTTTCTTT
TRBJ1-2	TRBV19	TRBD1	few	CASSPSVGGNYGYTF	TGTGCCAGTAGTCCCTCCGTAGGGGGCAACTATGGCTACACCTTC
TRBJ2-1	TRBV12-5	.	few	CASGRAGDPTYNEQFF	TGTGCTAGTGGGAGAGCGGGTGACCCCACCTACAATGAGCAGTTCTTC
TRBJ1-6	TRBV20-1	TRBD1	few	CSARDRPDRVGGSPLHF	TGCAGTGCTAGAGATAGGCCGGACAGGGTCGGCGGTTCACCCCTCCACTTT
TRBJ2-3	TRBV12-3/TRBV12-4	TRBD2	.	CASSFLAGGSPDTQYF	TGTGCCAGCAGTTTTCTAGCGGGGGGGAGCCCAGATACGCAGTATTTT
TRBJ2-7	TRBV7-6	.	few	CASSPEQGLSYEQYF	TGTGCCAGCAGCCCGGAACAGGGACTCTCCTACGAGCAGTACTTC
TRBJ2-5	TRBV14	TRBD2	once	CASSQDRLAGGWYQETQYF	TGTGCCAGCAGCCAAGATCGGCTAGCGGGGGGATGGTACCAAGAGACCCAGTACTTC
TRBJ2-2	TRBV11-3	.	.	CASWPPAANTGELFF	TGTGCCAGCTGGCCGCCAGCCGCGAACACCGGGGAGCTGTTTTTT
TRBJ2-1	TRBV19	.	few	CASSMGVWFF	TGTGCCAGTAGTATGGGGGTGTGGTTCTTC
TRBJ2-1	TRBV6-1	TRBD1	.	CASKDRVGNEQFF	TGTGCCAGCAAGGACAGGGTGGGCAATGAGCAGTTCTTC
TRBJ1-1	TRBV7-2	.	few	CASTLRGGLDTEAFF	TGTGCCAGCACACTTAGGGGCGGATTGGACACTGAAGCTTTCTTT
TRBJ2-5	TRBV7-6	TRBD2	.	CASSFLTSGGPDQETQYF	TGTGCCAGCAGCTTCCTGACTAGCGGGGGACCCGACCAAGAGACCCAGTACTTC
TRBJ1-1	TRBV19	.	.	CASSISGAWAFF	TGTGCCAGTAGTATATCAGGGGCGTGGGCTTTCTTT
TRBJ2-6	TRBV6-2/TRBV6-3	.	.	CAAQSGANVLTF	TGTGCCGCACAGTCTGGGGCCAACGTCCTGACTTTC
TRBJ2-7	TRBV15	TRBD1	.	CATSSRTGSSHEQYF	TGTGCCACCAGCAGCCGGACAGGGAGTTCCCACGAGCAGTACTTC
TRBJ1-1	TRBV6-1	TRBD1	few	CASIGRTGRHTEAFF	TGTGCCAGTATAGGAAGGACAGGGAGGCACACTGAAGCTTTCTTT
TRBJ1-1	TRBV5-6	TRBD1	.	CASSFGTARNTEAFF	TGTGCCAGCAGCTTCGGGACAGCCCGTAACACTGAAGCTTTCTTT
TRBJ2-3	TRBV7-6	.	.	CASSLSPNPSSTDTQYF	TGTGCCAGCAGCTTATCTCCGAATCCTTCTAGCACAGATACGCAGTATTTT
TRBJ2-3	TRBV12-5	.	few	CASGWGDTQYF	TGTGCTAGTGGTTGGGGAGATACGCAGTATTTT
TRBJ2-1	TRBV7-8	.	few	CASSSPWLTAYNEQFF	TGTGCCAGCAGCTCGCCATGGCTGACTGCCTACAATGAGCAGTTCTTC
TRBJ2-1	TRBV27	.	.	CASNLGAGPYNEQFF	TGTGCCAGCAACCTGGGGGCAGGGCCCTACAATGAGCAGTTCTTC
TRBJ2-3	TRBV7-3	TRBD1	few	CASSFTGGFADTQYF	TGTGCCAGCAGCTTTACAGGGGGCTTCGCAGATACGCAGTATTTT
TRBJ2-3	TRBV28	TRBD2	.	CASSFPGASGGSDTQYF	TGTGCCAGCAGTTTCCCCGGGGCTAGCGGGGGTTCAGATACGCAGTATTTT
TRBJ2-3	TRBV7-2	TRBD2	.	CASSIFLAGGKDTQYF	TGTGCCAGCAGCATTTTCTTAGCGGGGGGGAAAGATACGCAGTATTTT